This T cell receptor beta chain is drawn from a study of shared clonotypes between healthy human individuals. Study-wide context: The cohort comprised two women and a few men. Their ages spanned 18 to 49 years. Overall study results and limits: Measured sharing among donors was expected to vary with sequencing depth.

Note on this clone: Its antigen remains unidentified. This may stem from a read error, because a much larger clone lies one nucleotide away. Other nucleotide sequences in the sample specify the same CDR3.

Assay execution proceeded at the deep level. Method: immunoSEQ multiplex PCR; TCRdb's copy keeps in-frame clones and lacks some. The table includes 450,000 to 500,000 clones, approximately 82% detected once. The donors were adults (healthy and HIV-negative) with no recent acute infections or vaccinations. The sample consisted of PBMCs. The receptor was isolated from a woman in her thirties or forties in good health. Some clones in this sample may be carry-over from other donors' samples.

CDR3 nucleotides: TGTGCCAGCAGTTATGACAGCTCCAGCACAGATACGCAGTATTTT. Protein: CASSYDSSSTDTQYF. J is TRBJ2-3 and V is TRBV6-5; tentative D call: TRBD1 (5 bases). Germline V lookup: CDR1 MNHEY, CDR2 SVGAGI. This CDR3 has 15 residues. The V end lost 3 bases, the J end lost 0 bases, and 10 bases lay between the germline ends.